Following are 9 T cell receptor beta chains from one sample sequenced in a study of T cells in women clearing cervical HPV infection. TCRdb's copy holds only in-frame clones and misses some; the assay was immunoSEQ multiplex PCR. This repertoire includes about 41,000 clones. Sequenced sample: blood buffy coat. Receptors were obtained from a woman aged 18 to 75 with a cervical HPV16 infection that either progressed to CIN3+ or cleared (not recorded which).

CDR3 DNA (partial): TGTGCCAGCTCACCAGTCAGTTTGAACACTGAA. Translation: CASSPVSLNTE. The complete CDR3 reads CASSPVSLNTEAFF. The genes are TRBV18 and TRBJ1-1; D remains ambiguous. Sequencing ends 3 residues short of the CDR3 end; the germline J gene provides the rest. The germline CDR1 and CDR2 sequences are KGHSH and LQKENI. The CDR3 runs to 14 residues. Trimming removed 2 bases at V and 0 bases at J, with 7 bases between.

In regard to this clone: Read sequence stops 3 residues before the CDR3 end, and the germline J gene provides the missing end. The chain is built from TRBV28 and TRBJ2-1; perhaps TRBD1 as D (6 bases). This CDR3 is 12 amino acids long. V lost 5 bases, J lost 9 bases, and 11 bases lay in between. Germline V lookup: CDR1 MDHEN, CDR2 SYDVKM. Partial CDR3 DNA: TGTGCCAGCAGTCTTCAGGGGCTTGAG. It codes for CASSLQGLE. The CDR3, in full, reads CASSLQGLEQFF.

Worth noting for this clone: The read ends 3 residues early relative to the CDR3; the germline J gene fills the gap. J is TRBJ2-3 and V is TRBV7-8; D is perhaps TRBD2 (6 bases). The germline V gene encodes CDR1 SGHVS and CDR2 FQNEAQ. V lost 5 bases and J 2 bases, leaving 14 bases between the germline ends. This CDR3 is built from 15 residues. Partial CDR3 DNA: TGTGCCAGCAGCCCAGGACTAACTATCACAGATACG. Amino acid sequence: CASSPGLTITDT. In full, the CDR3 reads CASSPGLTITDTQYF.

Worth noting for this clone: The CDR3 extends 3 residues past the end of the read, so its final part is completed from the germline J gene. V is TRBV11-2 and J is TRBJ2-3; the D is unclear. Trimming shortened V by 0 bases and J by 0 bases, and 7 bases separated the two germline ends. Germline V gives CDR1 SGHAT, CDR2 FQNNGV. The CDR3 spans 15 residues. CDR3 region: CASSLDYYSTDTQYF. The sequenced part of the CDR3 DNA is TGTGCCAGCAGCTTAGACTACTATAGCACAGATACG.

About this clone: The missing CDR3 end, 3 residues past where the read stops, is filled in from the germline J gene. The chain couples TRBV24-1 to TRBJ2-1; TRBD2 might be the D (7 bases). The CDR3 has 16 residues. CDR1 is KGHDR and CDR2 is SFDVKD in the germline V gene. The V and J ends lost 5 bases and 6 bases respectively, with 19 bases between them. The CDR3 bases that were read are TGTGCCACCAGTGTCTTTGGGAGGGAGGACAGCAATGAG. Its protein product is CATSVFGREDSNE. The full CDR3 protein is CATSVFGREDSNEQFF.

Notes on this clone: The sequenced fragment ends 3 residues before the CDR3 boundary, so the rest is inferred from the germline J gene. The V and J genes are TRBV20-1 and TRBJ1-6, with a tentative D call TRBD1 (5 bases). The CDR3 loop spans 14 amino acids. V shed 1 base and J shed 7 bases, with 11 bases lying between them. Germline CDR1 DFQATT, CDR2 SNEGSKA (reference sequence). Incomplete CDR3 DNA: TGCAGTGCTAGAGCTGGCAGGGAAAATTCACCC. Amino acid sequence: CSARAGRENSP. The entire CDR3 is CSARAGRENSPLHF.

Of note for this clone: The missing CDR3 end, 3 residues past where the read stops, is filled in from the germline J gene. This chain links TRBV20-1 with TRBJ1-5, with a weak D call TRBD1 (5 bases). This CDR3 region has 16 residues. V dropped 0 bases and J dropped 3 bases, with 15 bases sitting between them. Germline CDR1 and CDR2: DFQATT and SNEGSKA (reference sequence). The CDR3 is CSARDQRAGNNQPQHF. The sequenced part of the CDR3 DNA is TGCAGTGCTAGAGATCAACGGGCAGGGAACAATCAGCCC.

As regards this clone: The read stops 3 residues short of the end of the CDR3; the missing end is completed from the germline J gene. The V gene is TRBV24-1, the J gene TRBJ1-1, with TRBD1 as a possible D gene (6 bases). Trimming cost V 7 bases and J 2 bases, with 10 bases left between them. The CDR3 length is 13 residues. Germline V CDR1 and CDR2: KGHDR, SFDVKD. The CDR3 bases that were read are TGTGCCACCAGGAAGGGACACAACACTGAA. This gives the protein CATRKGHNTE. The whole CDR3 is CATRKGHNTEAFF.

The sequenced CDR3 bases are TGCGCCAGCAGCTTGGTATCAGGGGCTGATTCACCC. Protein sequence: CASSLVSGADSP. The full CDR3 protein reads CASSLVSGADSPLHF. The chain carries TRBV5-1 and TRBJ1-6, with D tentatively TRBD1 (6 bases). The read ends 3 residues before the CDR3 terminus; that terminus is restored from the germline J gene. The CDR3 is 15 amino acids. The V end was cut by 0 bases, the J end by 8 bases, with 12 bases between. CDR1 and CDR2 from the germline V gene are SGHRS and YFSETQ.